These 26 T cell receptor beta chains were sequenced from one sample in a study of blood T cell repertoires in COVID-19. Libraries were prepared by immunoSEQ multiplex PCR; TCRdb keeps only in-frame clonotypes and omits some of them. This table has fewer than 350,000 clones, approximately 88% appearing once. Sequenced sample: peripheral blood. The receptor set was obtained from a woman between 25 and 40 years old with COVID-19, enrolled during active disease.

This chain uses TRBV19 with TRBJ1-1, with no clear D. V dropped 5 bases and J dropped 2 bases, with 12 bases sitting between them. This CDR3 region has 14 residues. Germline loops: CDR1 LNHDA, CDR2 SQIVND (reference sequence). The DNA for the CDR3 is TGTGCCAGTAGTGTCCAGACTAGAAACACTGAAGCTTTCTTT. Protein product: CASSVQTRNTEAFF.

The rearrangement links TRBV29-1 to TRBJ2-5; 9 bases line up with TRBD1. Germline lookup yields CDR1 SQVTM and CDR2 ANQGSEA. J gave up 1 base and V 6 bases, and 12 bases lay outside the gene matches. The CDR3 contains 16 residues. CDR3 protein: CSVDLPGQGLQETQYF. The DNA of the CDR3 is TGCAGCGTCGACCTCCCGGGACAGGGACTCCAAGAGACCCAGTACTTC.

This clone has a handful of counts. At one end, the junction sequence differs from germline, possibly due to a read error. V gene TRBV6-5 combines with J gene TRBJ2-3; 7 positions agree with TRBD1. Per the germline V gene, CDR1 is MNHEY and CDR2 is SVGAGI. This CDR3 has 13 amino acids. CDR3 DNA sequence: TGTGCCAGCAGCGACCCAGGGACAGTTACGCAGTATTTT. It encodes CASSDPGTVTQYF.

The chain couples TRBV15 to TRBJ1-2; possible D gene TRBD1, 6 bases. The CDR3 spans 13 residues. The germline V gene encodes CDR1 LNHNV and CDR2 YYDKDF (reference sequence). Trimming pared 2 bases from V and 7 bases from J, leaving 11 bases between. DNA of the CDR3: TGTGCCACCAGCAGACAGGGGTTAGGTGGCTACACCTTC. Translation gives CATSRQGLGGYTF.

CDR3 nucleotides: TGTGCCAGCAGCCCTTACAGGGGGACTGAAGCTTTCTTT. Translation: CASSPYRGTEAFF. The V and J genes are TRBV14 and TRBJ1-1; 8 nucleotides match TRBD1. The CDR3 runs to 13 residues. Germline V gene sequence: CDR1 SGHDN, CDR2 FVKESK. The junction had 3 bases not matched to a gene; V was cut back by 4 bases and J by 5 bases. Full variable domain (remainder filled in from reference TRBV14 and TRBJ1-1): EAGVTQFPSHSVIEKGQTVTLRCDPISGHDNLYWYRRVMGKEIKFLLHFVKESKQDESGMPNNRFLAERTGGTYSTLKVQPAELEDSGVYFCASSPYRGTEAFFGQGTRLTVV.

The rearrangement links TRBV4-3 to TRBJ1-2; possibly TRBD1 for D (5 bases). The V gene lost 2 bases and the J gene lost 4 bases, with 14 bases spanning the gap. The germline gives CDR1 LGHNA, CDR2 YSLEER. The CDR3 length is 15 residues. The chain's CDR3 is CASSQLDSTIYGYTF. The CDR3, as DNA: TGCGCCAGCAGCCAATTAGACAGCACCATCTATGGCTACACCTTC.

The chain has TRBV19 and TRBJ1-6, with 8 nucleotides matching TRBD1. This CDR3 comprises 16 residues. The V and J ends lost 3 bases and 7 bases, in that order; junction bases with no gene match: 8. CDR1 and CDR2 (germline): LNHDA, SQIVND (reference sequence). CDR3 nucleotide sequence: TGTGCCAGTAGTATTTCGACAGGGGTGATCAATTCACCCCTCCACTTT. Protein product: CASSISTGVINSPLHF.

The chain has TRBV6-2 or TRBV6-3 and TRBJ2-2, with D possibly matching TRBD2 (5 bases). The V gene's germline CDR1 is MNHEY and CDR2 SVGEGT. This CDR3 spans 15 amino acids. V was cut by 0 bases and J by 4 bases, with 9 bases left in between. CDR3 bases: TGTGCCAGCAGTTACTCTAGAGGACTCACCGGGGAGCTGTTTTTT. Translated: CASSYSRGLTGELFF.

The rearrangement joins TRBV11-2 to TRBJ2-3; TRBD2 might be the D (7 bases). The CDR3 consists of 16 residues. Germline CDR1 reads SGHAT; CDR2 reads FQNNGV. V lost 1 base and J lost 1, with 12 bases in between. DNA of the CDR3: TGTGCCAGCAGCTTAGTGGGGGGGACACGCACAGATACGCAGTATTTT. It encodes CASSLVGGTRTDTQYF.

As regards this clone: This CDR3 is also generated by other DNA sequences in the sample. This rearrangement joins TRBV19 to TRBJ1-2; 7 bases map to TRBD1. CDR3 length equals 14 residues. Germline lookup yields CDR1 LNHDA and CDR2 SQIVND (reference sequence). The trim removed 5 bases at V and 1 base at J, leaving 4 bases unmatched. DNA for the CDR3: TGTGCCAGTAGTCCCGGGACAGTTAACTATGGCTACACCTTC. This gives the protein CASSPGTVNYGYTF. The whole variable domain, filled in from reference TRBV19 and TRBJ1-2, reads DGGITQSPKYLFRKEGQNVTLSCEQNLNHDAMYWYRQDPGQGLRLIYYSQIVNDFQKGDIAEGYSVSREKKESFPLTVTSAQKNPTAFYLCASSPGTVNYGYTFGSGTRLTVV.

The chain joins TRBV20-1 to TRBJ2-5; TRBD2 might be the D (5 bases). The V and J ends lost 7 bases and 0 bases respectively, with 6 bases between them. From germline, CDR1 is DFQATT and CDR2 SNEGSKA (reference sequence). This CDR3 is 11 amino acids long. The CDR3 is CSGTHQETQYF. The CDR3 nucleotides are TGCAGTGGGACTCACCAAGAGACCCAGTACTTC.

The genes are TRBV2 and TRBJ1-4; D is perhaps TRBD1 (6 bases). From germline, CDR1 is SNHLY and CDR2 FYNNEI. The CDR3 covers 14 residues. Trimming stripped 3 bases from V and 1 base from J, with 6 bases between. The CDR3 nucleotides read TGTGCCAGCAGTGAGGGACAAACTAATGAAAAACTGTTTTTT. Translating gives CASSEGQTNEKLFF.

The V call is TRBV5-1, the J call TRBJ2-4, with 11 positions matching TRBD2. J was trimmed by 1 base and V by 6 bases; bases with no gene match: 6. Germline V lookup: CDR1 SGHRS, CDR2 YFSETQ. This CDR3 contains 16 residues. The CDR3 bases are TGCGCCAGCACCCTTTCTAGCGGGGGGGCCAAAAACATTCAGTACTTC. It encodes CASTLSSGGAKNIQYF.

The chain combines TRBV4-3 with TRBJ2-1; 8 bases map to TRBD1. The CDR3 is 15 amino acids. Trimming took 0 bases from V and 5 from J; bases not matched to a gene: 3. Germline assignment: CDR1 LGHNA and CDR2 YSLEER. CDR3 nucleotides: TGCGCCAGCAGCCAAGAGGACAGGGCCCACAATGAGCAGTTCTTC. Translated, it gives CASSQEDRAHNEQFF.

The chain employs TRBV5-5 and TRBJ2-6, with D perhaps matching TRBD1 (5 bases). Germline V gene lookup returns CDR1 SGHKS and CDR2 YYEKEE (reference sequence). This CDR3 is built from 15 residues. Trimming pared 6 bases from V and 0 bases from J, leaving 10 bases between. The CDR3 DNA is TGTGCCAGCATCAAGGGGTACTCTGGGGCCAACGTCCTGACTTTC. It yields the protein CASIKGYSGANVLTF.

This chain links TRBV29-1 with TRBJ2-5, with D perhaps TRBD2 (7 bases). The CDR3 loop spans 16 amino acids. From germline, CDR1 is SQVTM and CDR2 ANQGSEA. The V end was cut by 1 base, the J end by 6 bases, with 21 bases between. In DNA form, the CDR3 reads TGCAGCGTTGAAGGGCCAACGGGGGGCATCACCCAGACCCAGTACTTC. This encodes CSVEGPTGGITQTQYF.

The V call is TRBV6-4, the J call TRBJ1-5; D possibly corresponds to TRBD1 (5 bases). This CDR3 has 20 amino acids. V was cut by 0 bases and J by 0 bases, with 21 bases left in between. The germline V gene encodes CDR1 MRHNA and CDR2 SNTAGT. CDR3 loop: CASSDSLVGQVGYSNQPQHF. The CDR3 coding sequence is TGTGCCAGCAGTGACTCGTTAGTGGGGCAGGTGGGGTATAGCAATCAGCCCCAGCATTTT.

The chain couples TRBV30 to TRBJ1-2; 10 nucleotides match TRBD1. Germline-derived CDR1 and CDR2 are GTSNPN and SVGIG (reference sequence). This CDR3 comprises 12 residues. V shed 8 bases, J shed 8 bases, and the junction held 8 bases outside the gene matches. CDR3 sequence: CAGGQGIEGYTF. CDR3 sequence (DNA): TGTGCCGGGGGACAGGGGATAGAGGGCTACACCTTC.

This clone was seen only once. The chain recombines TRBV27 with TRBJ2-3, with 10 bases matching TRBD1. Germline V gives CDR1 MNHEY, CDR2 SMNVEV (reference sequence). The CDR3 loop spans 15 amino acids. The V segment lost 5 bases and the J segment 3 bases; nucleotides outside the gene matches: 5. This CDR3 reads CASSPRTGGTDTQYF. The CDR3 coding sequence is TGTGCCAGCAGTCCACGGACAGGGGGGACAGATACGCAGTATTTT.

The chain combines TRBV6-4 with TRBJ2-1; TRBD2 aligns across 11 bases. Germline V gene sequence: CDR1 MRHNA, CDR2 SNTAGT. The CDR3 is 16 amino acids. Trimming cost V 3 bases and J 6 bases; bases outside gene matches: 7. CDR3 protein: CASSETSGGDGNEQFF. The DNA of the CDR3 is TGTGCCAGCAGTGAAACTAGCGGGGGCGACGGCAATGAGCAGTTCTTC.

The chain employs TRBV4-1 and TRBJ1-5; D may be TRBD1 (5 bases). The CDR3 contains 16 residues. Trimming removed 1 base at V and 0 bases at J, with 10 bases between. Germline assignment: CDR1 MGHRA and CDR2 YSYEKL. The CDR3 DNA reads as TGCGCCAGCAGCCAAGGGGGGGGAGCTAGCAATCAGCCCCAGCATTTT. It codes for CASSQGGGASNQPQHF.

This chain links TRBV5-1 with TRBJ1-1; the match to TRBD1 covers 7 bases. The CDR3 is 15 amino acids. The germline gives CDR1 SGHRS, CDR2 YFSETQ. The ends lost 4 bases at V and 1 base at J; junction bases unmatched: 7. The CDR3 loop reads CASSVTGSGNTEAFF. For the CDR3, the DNA is TGCGCCAGCAGCGTGACAGGGAGCGGGAACACTGAAGCTTTCTTT.

V gene TRBV11-2 combines with J gene TRBJ1-1; D remains unclear. V was shortened by 1 base and J by 3 bases, with 12 bases between the two germline ends. The CDR3 loop spans 15 amino acids. From germline, CDR1 is SGHAT and CDR2 FQNNGV. The CDR3 loop is CASSLGWPEDTEAFF. Here the CDR3 DNA reads TGTGCCAGCAGCTTAGGTTGGCCGGAGGACACTGAAGCTTTCTTT. Based on the CDR3 plus reference TRBV11-2 and TRBJ1-1, the full variable domain is EAGVAQSPRYKIIEKRQSVAFWCNPISGHATLYWYQQILGQGPKLLIQFQNNGVVDDSQLPKDRFSAERLKGVDSTLKIQPAKLEDSAVYLCASSLGWPEDTEAFFGQGTRLTVV.

The chain joins TRBV30 to TRBJ1-2, with D possibly matching TRBD1 (5 bases). The CDR3 is 14 amino acids. V was shortened by 3 bases and J by 8 bases, with 19 bases between the two germline ends. Germline V gene data show CDR1 as GTSNPN and CDR2 as SVGIG (reference sequence). The CDR3 sequence is CAWREGAQYWGYTF. CDR3 coding DNA: TGTGCCTGGAGAGAAGGGGCCCAGTATTGGGGCTACACCTTC.

The chain recombines TRBV6-5 with TRBJ1-4; 8 positions match TRBD1. After removal of 5 bases from V and 8 bases from J, the junction contained 1 base not matched to a gene. The CDR3 loop spans 12 amino acids. From germline, CDR1 is MNHEY and CDR2 SVGAGI. Here the CDR3 DNA reads TGTGCCAGCAGTCGGACAGGGGAAAAACTGTTTTTT. The encoded protein is CASSRTGEKLFF.

The chain carries TRBV19 and TRBJ1-2; no clear D. With 5 bases removed from V and 4 bases from J, the gap between germline ends came to 11 bases. Per germline, CDR1 LNHDA and CDR2 SQIVND (reference sequence). CDR3 length equals 13 residues. CDR3 nucleotide sequence: TGTGCCAGTAGTTGGGGAGCGGGCTATGGCTACACCTTC. It codes for CASSWGAGYGYTF.